What follows is one T cell receptor beta chain and its context. The sample comes from a study of blood T cell repertoires in COVID-19. Data came from immunoSEQ multiplex PCR; TCRdb stores just in-frame clones and leaves some out. The data contain over 200,000 clones, approximately 90% of them seen just once; the ten biggest clones take up about a sixth. The CDR3 spans 12 residues. Germline CDR1 reads SGHTA; CDR2 reads FQGNSA. V shed 5 bases, J shed 10 bases, and the junction held 3 bases outside the gene matches. The chain joins TRBV7-2 to TRBJ1-3; 9 bases agree with TRBD1. Material for sequencing was PBMCs or T cells enriched from blood (not recorded which). The receptor comes from a man younger than 35 who had recovered from COVID-19. Written as DNA, the CDR3 is TGTGCCAGCAGCCCACAGGGGGCGACCATATATTTT. It specifies CASSPQGATIYF.